This entry lists 2 T cell receptor beta chains sequenced from one sample in a study of Ad26.COV2.S vaccination and SARS-CoV-2 variants. Data came from immunoSEQ multiplex PCR; TCRdb stores just in-frame clones and leaves some out. The sample records about 390,000 clones, less than 90% being singletons. Treatment here: approximately 18 received Ad26.COV2.S at low or high dose, single or two shots; roughly five received placebo; per-sample allocation not given. Vaccine and placebo recipients were sampled on day 63 after the first injection. The sequences come from peripheral blood, collected in a trial of Ad26.COV2.S vaccine versus placebo. Receptors originate from a person between 18 and 60 years old who received the Ad26.COV2.S COVID-19 vaccine or a placebo.

This chain joins TRBV18 and TRBJ1-1; possible D gene TRBD1, 5 bases. Trimming pared 6 bases from V and 7 bases from J, leaving 15 bases between. This CDR3 spans 13 amino acids. Germline V gene sequence: CDR1 KGHSH, CDR2 LQKENI. The CDR3 sequence is CASSQDRSSEAFF. The CDR3 DNA follows: TGTGCCAGCTCGCAAGACAGATCCAGTGAAGCTTTCTTT.

The J gene is TRBJ1-1, the V gene TRBV27; the match to TRBD1 covers 7 bases. CDR1 is MNHEY, CDR2 SMNVEV, per germline (reference sequence). The CDR3 is 14 amino acids. The V gene end was trimmed by 7 bases and the J gene end by 3 bases; junction bases not matched to a gene: 8. For the CDR3, the DNA is TGTGCCAGCACCGGACTAGGGGGCGACACTGAAGCTTTCTTT. Protein product: CASTGLGGDTEAFF.